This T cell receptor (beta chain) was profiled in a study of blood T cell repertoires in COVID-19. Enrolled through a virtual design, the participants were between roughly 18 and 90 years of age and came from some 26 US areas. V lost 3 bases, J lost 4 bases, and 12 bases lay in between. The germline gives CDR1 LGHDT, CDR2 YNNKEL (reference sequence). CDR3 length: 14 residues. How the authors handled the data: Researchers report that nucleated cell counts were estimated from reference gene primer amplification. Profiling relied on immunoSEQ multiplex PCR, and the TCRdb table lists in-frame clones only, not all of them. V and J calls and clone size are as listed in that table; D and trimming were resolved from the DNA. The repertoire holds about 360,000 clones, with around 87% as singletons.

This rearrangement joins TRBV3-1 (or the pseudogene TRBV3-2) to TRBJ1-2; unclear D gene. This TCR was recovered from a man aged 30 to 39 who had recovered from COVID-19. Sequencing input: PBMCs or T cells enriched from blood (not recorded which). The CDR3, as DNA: TGTGCCAGCAGCCAGGTAACACAATTCTATGGCTACACCTTC. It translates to CASSQVTQFYGYTF.